The clone carrying this TCR beta chain was found a few times. The sample comes from a study of T cell changes during pregnancy in multiple sclerosis. With V trimmed by 8 bases and J by 1 base, 10 bases remained unmatched. This CDR3 is built from 15 residues. CDR1 is LNHDA and CDR2 is SQIVND in the germline V gene (reference sequence). Method: immunoSEQ multiplex PCR; TCRdb's copy keeps in-frame clones and lacks some. The table lists roughly 41,000 clones, more than 75% of them singletons. This chain joins TRBV19 and TRBJ1-1, with 7 positions matching TRBD1. The TCR sequence derives from a female donor with multiple sclerosis, enrolled in a pregnancy study. The sample in question was CD8+ T cells from peripheral blood mononuclear cells, obtained in the third trimester of pregnancy. CDR3 loop: CASDQGDFPNTEAFF. The CDR3 nucleotides are TGTGCCAGTGACCAGGGGGATTTCCCGAACACTGAAGCTTTCTTT.